Below are 29 T cell receptor beta chains sequenced from a single sample in a study of spatial heterogeneity in lung cancer. Points from the study as a whole: For expanded intratumoral alpha and beta TCRs, counts tracked tumor mutation counts.

Using its own MiXCR run on the 5' RACE reads, TCRdb lists one record per CDR3 protein. The repertoire consists of nearly 15,000 distinct CDR3 sequences, with under 7.5% occurring once and the leading ten covering 8.9%. Specified time point: sample taken at primary tumor resection. For these receptors, no antigen is known. The sequencing used lung tumor tissue, collected at surgery. The receptor set was obtained from a male donor with early-stage non-small cell lung cancer.

This clonotype has at least ten counts. V usage is TRBV12-3 or TRBV12-4 and J usage is TRBJ1-2; unclear D gene. This CDR3 contains 14 residues. Trimming stripped 1 base from V and 2 bases from J, with 8 bases between. CDR3 residues: CASSLGGSNYGYTF. CDR3 in DNA: TGTGCCAGCAGTTTAGGGGGATCCAACTATGGCTACACCTTC.

Ten or more counts support this clonotype. The chain couples TRBV27 to TRBJ1-1; D may be TRBD1 (5 bases). Germline assignment: CDR1 MNHEY and CDR2 SMNVEV (reference sequence). Trimming left V 6 bases short and J 4 bases short, with 15 bases between. This CDR3 contains 14 residues. CDR3 coding DNA: TGTGCCAGCAGCCCGGGGGGACCGGCCACTGAAGCTTTCTTT. It yields the protein CASSPGGPATEAFF.

This clonotype was seen ten or more times. This chain links TRBV5-4 with TRBJ2-1, with D perhaps matching TRBD1 (6 bases). CDR1 and CDR2 from the germline V gene are SGHNT and YYREEE (reference sequence). V was cut by 0 bases and J by 0 bases, with 7 bases left in between. The CDR3 totals 15 residues. The CDR3 DNA sequence: TGTGCCAGCAGCTTGGTGGGGGCCTCCTACAATGAGCAGTTCTTC. Residues: CASSLVGASYNEQFF. Supplemented by reference TRBV5-4 and TRBJ2-1, the full variable domain reads ETGVTQSPTHLIKTRGQQVTLRCSSQSGHNTVSWYQQALGQGPQFIFQYYREEENGRGNFPPRFSGLQFPNYSSELNVNALELDDSALYLCASSLVGASYNEQFFGPGTRLTVL.

V gene TRBV7-7 combines with J gene TRBJ2-1; no definite D call. CDR3 size: 17 residues. The V and J ends lost 5 bases and 0 bases respectively, with 17 bases between them. The germline V gene encodes CDR1 SSHAT and CDR2 FNYEAQ (reference sequence). The CDR3 DNA follows: TGTGCCAGCAGCCCAGGTCGGGCCCGGAGCTCCTACAATGAGCAGTTCTTC. It encodes CASSPGRARSSYNEQFF.

There are a few counts of this clonotype. The chain employs TRBV25-1 and TRBJ2-5, with TRBD1 matching 7 bases. The junction had 0 bases not matched to a gene; V was cut back by 0 bases and J by 2 bases. The CDR3 totals 14 residues. Looked up from germline, CDR1 is MGHDK and CDR2 is SYGVNS. CDR3 nucleotide sequence: TGTGCCAGCAGTGAATACAGGGGGCAAGAGACCCAGTACTTC. This translates into CASSEYRGQETQYF.

This clonotype was counted only a few times. This sequence joins TRBV7-2 and TRBJ1-4; perhaps TRBD1 as D (5 bases). Germline CDR1 is SGHTA and CDR2 is FQGNSA. CDR3 length: 15 residues. V was pared by 2 bases and J by 8 bases, with 15 bases between. CDR3 DNA: TGTGCCAGCAGCTTATCTGGGACCCCTAGGGAAAAACTGTTTTTT. Protein: CASSLSGTPREKLFF.

In this sample, this clonotype turned up many times. This chain links TRBV10-3 with TRBJ1-5; D is undetermined. The germline V gene has CDR1 ENHRY and CDR2 SYGVKD. The V end was cut by 3 bases, the J end by 5 bases, with 5 bases between. The CDR3 has 12 amino acids. The CDR3 here is CAISDRYQPQHF. The CDR3 bases are TGTGCCATCAGTGACAGGTATCAGCCCCAGCATTTT.

This clonotype was recorded at least ten times. The gene calls are TRBV2 and TRBJ2-1; possible D gene TRBD1, 5 bases. V was clipped by 5 bases and J by 9 bases, with 20 bases between them. Germline assignment: CDR1 SNHLY and CDR2 FYNNEI. The CDR3 has 15 amino acids. CDR3: CASSSPGLRGGEQFF. As DNA, the CDR3 is TGTGCCAGCAGTTCTCCGGGTCTAAGGGGCGGTGAGCAGTTCTTC.

V is TRBV9 and J is TRBJ2-6; D remains ambiguous. The CDR3 extends over 15 amino acids. V was trimmed by 0 bases and J by 2 bases, leaving 6 bases between them. Germline lookup yields CDR1 SGDLS and CDR2 YYNGEE. The CDR3 region has the DNA TGTGCCAGCAGCGTAGTAAGGGCTGGGGCCAACGTCCTGACTTTC. Protein: CASSVVRAGANVLTF.

This chain connects TRBV7-8 to TRBJ2-1, with D possibly matching TRBD2 (7 bases). V was pared by 1 base and J by 5 bases, with 15 bases between. The CDR3 is 16 amino acids. Germline V gene sequence: CDR1 SGHVS, CDR2 FQNEAQ. CDR3 nucleotides: TGTGCCAGCAGCTTAGGGGGGGCAGGGAGGGACAATGAGCAGTTCTTC. Encoded protein: CASSLGGAGRDNEQFF. Variable domain in full (rest from reference TRBV7-8 and TRBJ2-1): GAGVSQSPRYKVAKRGQDVALRCDPISGHVSLFWYQQALGQGPEFLTYFQNEAQLDKSGLPSDRFFAERPEGSVSTLKIQRTQQEDSAVYLCASSLGGAGRDNEQFFGPGTRLTVL.

This clonotype was picked up many times. The chain links TRBV6-5 to TRBJ2-2; TRBD1 matches at 11 bases. Germline V CDR1 and CDR2: MNHEY, SVGAGI. CDR3 size: 18 residues. Trimming took 4 bases from V and 1 from J; bases not matched to a gene: 8. In DNA form, the CDR3 reads TGTGCCAGCAGTTCTCGCACCGGGACAGGGGGGAACACCGGGGAGCTGTTTTTT. This sequence encodes CASSSRTGTGGNTGELFF.

Many counts were recorded for this clonotype. The gene calls are TRBV6-5 and TRBJ2-3, with D perhaps matching TRBD2 (5 bases). Germline V gene sequence: CDR1 MNHEY, CDR2 SVGAGI. V was clipped by 4 bases and J by 8 bases, with 13 bases between them. The CDR3 contains 13 residues. CDR3 protein: CASSSMWGATQYF. The CDR3 coding sequence is TGTGCCAGCAGTTCCATGTGGGGAGCTACGCAGTATTTT.

This clonotype was detected ten times or more. The V gene is TRBV7-2, the J gene TRBJ2-3; D could derive from TRBD1 or TRBD2 (5 bases each). Per the germline V gene, CDR1 is SGHTA and CDR2 is FQGNSA. The CDR3 runs to 17 residues. Trimming stripped 3 bases from V and 1 base from J, with 17 bases between. In nucleotides, the CDR3 is TGTGCCAGCAGCTTTGGAACCCTTTTGGGGGGCACAGATACGCAGTATTTT. It specifies CASSFGTLLGGTDTQYF. The full variable domain, in which reference TRBV7-2 and TRBJ2-3 provide the parts outside the CDR3, is GAGVSQSPSNKVTEKGKDVELRCDPISGHTALYWYRQSLGQGLEFLIYFQGNSAPDKSGLPSDRFSAERTGGSVSTLTIQRTQQEDSAVYLCASSFGTLLGGTDTQYFGPGTRLTVL.

This clonotype was seen more than once but under ten times. The genes are TRBV18 and TRBJ2-3, with TRBD2 identical over 13 bases. The CDR3 extends over 17 amino acids. The germline gives CDR1 KGHSH, CDR2 LQKENI. After removal of 0 bases from V and 4 bases from J, the junction contained 4 bases not matched to a gene. CDR3 region: CASSPPGLAGTADTQYF. For the CDR3, the DNA is TGTGCCAGCTCACCACCGGGACTAGCGGGGACGGCAGATACGCAGTATTTT. Filled out from reference TRBV18 and TRBJ2-3, the complete variable domain reads NAGVMQNPRHLVRRRGQEARLRCSPMKGHSHVYWYRQLPEEGLKFMVYLQKENIIDESGMPKERFSAEFPKEGPSILRIQQVVRGDSAAYFCASSPPGLAGTADTQYFGPGTRLTVL.

This clonotype occurred many times. The chain is built from TRBV10-3 and TRBJ1-1; 8 nucleotides line up with TRBD1. CDR1 ENHRY and CDR2 SYGVKD come from the germline V gene. The CDR3 is 14 residues long. J was trimmed by 1 base and V by 6 bases; bases with no gene match: 4. DNA of the CDR3: TGTGCCATCAGGGGGACAGGAGAGAACACTGAAGCTTTCTTT. It encodes CAIRGTGENTEAFF.

This clonotype was detected many times. This rearrangement joins TRBV29-1 to TRBJ2-7, with D possibly being TRBD2 (6 bases). This CDR3 contains 12 residues. Trimming took off 5 bases at V and 3 bases at J, with 11 bases between the two ends. Per germline, CDR1 SQVTM and CDR2 ANQGSEA. The CDR3 protein is CSVWAGSYEQYF. CDR3 sequence (DNA): TGCAGCGTTTGGGCGGGAAGCTACGAGCAGTACTTC.

This clonotype was recorded a few times. This sequence joins TRBV5-1 and TRBJ2-1; D possibly matches TRBD1 or TRBD2 (6 bases each). This CDR3 is built from 16 residues. From germline, CDR1 is SGHRS and CDR2 YFSETQ. V dropped 2 bases and J dropped 5 bases, with 17 bases sitting between them. Here the CDR3 reads CASSFWRGIPNNEQFF. CDR3 nucleotide sequence: TGCGCCAGCAGCTTTTGGAGGGGGATCCCCAACAATGAGCAGTTCTTC.

The table lists this clonotype with a few counts. This chain links TRBV3-1 with TRBJ2-3; tentatively, D is TRBD1 or TRBD2 (5 bases each). Germline V gene data show CDR1 as LGHDT and CDR2 as YNNKEL (reference sequence). Trimming pared 8 bases from V and 1 base from J, leaving 13 bases between. The CDR3 length is 14 residues. The CDR3 region has the DNA TGTGCCAGCTGCCGGGGCCTCGGCACAGATACGCAGTATTTT. Protein: CASCRGLGTDTQYF.

The table lists this clonotype with a few counts. This chain links TRBV29-1 with TRBJ2-7, with TRBD2 identical over 9 bases. The junction had 13 bases not matched to a gene; V was cut back by 4 bases and J by 9 bases. Germline CDR1 SQVTM, CDR2 ANQGSEA. The CDR3 runs to 14 residues. The CDR3 sequence is CSVGGLAGRGPQYF. In DNA, the CDR3 is TGCAGCGTTGGAGGGCTAGCGGGGAGGGGACCGCAGTACTTC.

This clonotype was observed at least ten times. The V call is TRBV12-5, the J call TRBJ1-5; weak D call: TRBD1 (6 bases). CDR1 LGHNT and CDR2 FRNRAP come from the germline V gene. V was pared by 0 bases and J by 2 bases, with 23 bases between. CDR3 size: 20 residues. The CDR3 nucleotides are TGTGCTAGTGGTTTGGTGGAGGACGGACAGCTAATAAAGGGCAATCAGCCCCAGCATTTT. This sequence encodes CASGLVEDGQLIKGNQPQHF.

V usage is TRBV10-3 and J usage is TRBJ1-1, with D uncertain. V was trimmed by 2 bases and J by 6 bases, leaving 16 bases between them. CDR1 is ENHRY and CDR2 is SYGVKD in the germline V gene. The CDR3 sequence is 15 residues long. CDR3 sequence reads: CAISEIRTGNPEAFF. CDR3 DNA sequence: TGTGCCATCAGTGAGATCCGGACTGGGAATCCTGAAGCTTTCTTT.

The chain employs TRBV10-3 and TRBJ2-3; tentatively, D is TRBD2 (6 bases). Looked up from germline, CDR1 is ENHRY and CDR2 is SYGVKD. The CDR3 is 13 residues long. The V and J ends lost 5 bases and 2 bases respectively, with 8 bases between them. CDR3 residues: CAISRLDTDTQYF. DNA of the CDR3: TGTGCCATCAGTAGACTAGACACAGATACGCAGTATTTT.

This clonotype was seen at least ten times. The genes are TRBV10-3 and TRBJ2-1, with D maybe TRBD1 (7 bases). The germline V gene has CDR1 ENHRY and CDR2 SYGVKD. V lost 4 bases to trimming and J lost 6 bases, with 13 bases between them. CDR3 length equals 14 residues. The CDR3 region has the DNA TGTGCCATCAGTGTTTTGCAGGGGGGCAATGAGCAGTTCTTC. Translation gives CAISVLQGGNEQFF.

In its sample, this clonotype was seen many times. The chain carries TRBV20-1 and TRBJ1-2; possible D gene TRBD1, 6 bases. CDR1 DFQATT and CDR2 SNEGSKA come from the germline V gene (reference sequence). CDR3 length: 15 residues. Trimming removed 0 bases at V and 5 bases at J, with 16 bases between. DNA of the CDR3: TGCAGTGCTAGAGAGCCAGGGGCTTCTGGATATGGCTACACCTTC. It codes for CSAREPGASGYGYTF.

The genes are TRBV6-1 and TRBJ1-2; 8 bases map to TRBD1. The trim removed 3 bases at V and 5 bases at J, leaving 5 bases unmatched. CDR3 length: 14 residues. Germline-derived CDR1 and CDR2 are MNHNS and SASEGT. The chain's CDR3 is CASSDRGLGYGYTF. CDR3 nucleotide sequence: TGTGCCAGCAGTGACAGGGGGCTTGGTTATGGCTACACCTTC.

This clonotype was seen repeatedly, ten times or more. The chain couples TRBV12-3 or TRBV12-4 to TRBJ1-3; D is uncertain. The CDR3 has 15 amino acids. The ends were cut back, 2 bases at V and 0 bases at J, with 8 bases in the middle. This CDR3 is CASSLLGFSGNTIYF. CDR3 nucleotides: TGTGCCAGCAGTTTATTGGGCTTCTCTGGAAACACCATATATTTT.

The chain recombines TRBV15 with TRBJ1-1; D is perhaps TRBD1 (5 bases). Germline V gives CDR1 LNHNV, CDR2 YYDKDF (reference sequence). V lost 8 bases and J lost 4, with 14 bases in between. The CDR3 totals 13 residues. Written as DNA, the CDR3 is TGTGCCACCTCCTATGCAGGGCCCACTGAAGCTTTCTTT. Translation gives CATSYAGPTEAFF.

The rearrangement uses TRBV19 and TRBJ1-4; D remains ambiguous. Germline V gene data show CDR1 as LNHDA and CDR2 as SQIVND (reference sequence). CDR3 size: 15 residues. V was pared by 5 bases and J by 7 bases, with 17 bases between. This chain's CDR3 is CASSGSSGWGEKLFF. The CDR3 DNA reads as TGTGCCAGTAGTGGATCCTCAGGATGGGGTGAAAAACTGTTTTTT.

This clonotype was recorded at least ten times. The genes are TRBV2 and TRBJ1-3; D not resolved. CDR1 and CDR2 (germline): SNHLY, FYNNEI. Trimming stripped 4 bases from V and 4 bases from J, with 5 bases between. The CDR3 runs 12 residues. CDR3 in DNA: TGTGCCAGCAGTGGCGGAGGAAACACCATATATTTT. It encodes CASSGGGNTIYF.